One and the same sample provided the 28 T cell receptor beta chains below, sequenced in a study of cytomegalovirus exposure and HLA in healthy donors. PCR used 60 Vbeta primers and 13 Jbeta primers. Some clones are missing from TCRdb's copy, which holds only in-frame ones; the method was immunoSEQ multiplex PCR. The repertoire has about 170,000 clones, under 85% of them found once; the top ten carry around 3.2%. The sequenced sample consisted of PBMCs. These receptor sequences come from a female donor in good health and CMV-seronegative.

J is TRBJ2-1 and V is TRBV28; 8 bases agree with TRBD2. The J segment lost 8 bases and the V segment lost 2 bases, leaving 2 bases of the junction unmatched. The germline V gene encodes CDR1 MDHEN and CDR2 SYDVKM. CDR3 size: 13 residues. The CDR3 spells CASSLRGGDEQFF. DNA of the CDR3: TGTGCCAGCAGTTTACGGGGGGGGGATGAGCAGTTCTTC.

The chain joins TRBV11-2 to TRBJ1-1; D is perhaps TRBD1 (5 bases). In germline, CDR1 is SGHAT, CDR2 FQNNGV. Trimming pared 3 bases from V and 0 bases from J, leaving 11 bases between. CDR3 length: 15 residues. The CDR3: CASSFGGLLNTEAFF. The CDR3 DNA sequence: TGTGCCAGCAGCTTCGGGGGGTTGTTGAACACTGAAGCTTTCTTT.

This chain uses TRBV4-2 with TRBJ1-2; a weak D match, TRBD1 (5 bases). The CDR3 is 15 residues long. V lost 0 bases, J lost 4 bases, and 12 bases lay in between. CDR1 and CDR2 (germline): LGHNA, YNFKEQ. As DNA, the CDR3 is TGTGCCAGCAGCCAAGAGGCCAGGGCCATCTATGGCTACACCTTC. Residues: CASSQEARAIYGYTF.

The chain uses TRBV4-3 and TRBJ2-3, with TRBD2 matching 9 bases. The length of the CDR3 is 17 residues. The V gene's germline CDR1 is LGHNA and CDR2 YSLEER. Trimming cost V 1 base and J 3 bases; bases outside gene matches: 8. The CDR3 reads CASSQGVAGLATDTQYF. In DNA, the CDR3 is TGCGCCAGCAGCCAAGGTGTTGCTGGACTAGCGACAGATACGCAGTATTTT.

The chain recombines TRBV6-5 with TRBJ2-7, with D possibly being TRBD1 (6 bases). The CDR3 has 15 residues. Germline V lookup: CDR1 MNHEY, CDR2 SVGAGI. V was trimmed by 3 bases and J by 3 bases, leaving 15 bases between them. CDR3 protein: CASSYSPDSGYEQYF. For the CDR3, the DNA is TGTGCCAGCAGTTATTCCCCGGACAGTGGCTACGAGCAGTACTTC.

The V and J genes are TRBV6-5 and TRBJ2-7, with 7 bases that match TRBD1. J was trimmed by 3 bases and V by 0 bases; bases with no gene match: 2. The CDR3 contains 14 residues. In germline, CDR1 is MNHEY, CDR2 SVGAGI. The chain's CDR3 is CASSYSQGIYEQYF. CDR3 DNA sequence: TGTGCCAGCAGTTACTCACAGGGGATCTACGAGCAGTACTTC.

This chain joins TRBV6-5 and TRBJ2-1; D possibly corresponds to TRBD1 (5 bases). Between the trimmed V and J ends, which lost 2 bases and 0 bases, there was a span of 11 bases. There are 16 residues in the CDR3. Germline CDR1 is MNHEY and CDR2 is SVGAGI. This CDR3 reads CASSYAGPGSYNEQFF. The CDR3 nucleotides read TGTGCCAGCAGTTACGCAGGGCCAGGCTCCTACAATGAGCAGTTCTTC.

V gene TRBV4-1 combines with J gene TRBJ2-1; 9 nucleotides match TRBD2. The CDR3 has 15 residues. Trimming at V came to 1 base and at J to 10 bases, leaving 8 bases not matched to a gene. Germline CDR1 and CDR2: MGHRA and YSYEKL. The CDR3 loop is CASSQVGLALEEQFF. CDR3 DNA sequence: TGCGCCAGCAGCCAAGTCGGACTAGCGCTTGAGGAGCAGTTCTTC.

CDR3 coding DNA: TGTGCCAGCAGAACTTCACCGTATAGCTCCTACGAGCAGTACTTC. Translation gives CASRTSPYSSYEQYF. V usage is TRBV6-6 and J usage is TRBJ2-7, with D uncertain. Looked up from germline, CDR1 is MNHNY and CDR2 is SVGAGI (reference sequence). Trimming removed 6 bases from V and 0 bases from J, with 15 bases in between. The CDR3 contains 15 residues.

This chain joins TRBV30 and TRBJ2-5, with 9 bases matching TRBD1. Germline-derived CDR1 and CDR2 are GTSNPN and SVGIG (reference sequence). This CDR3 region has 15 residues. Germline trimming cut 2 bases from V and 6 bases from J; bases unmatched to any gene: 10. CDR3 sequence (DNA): TGTGCCTGGAGTCGAGGGGGACAGGGTATCCAGACCCAGTACTTC. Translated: CAWSRGGQGIQTQYF.

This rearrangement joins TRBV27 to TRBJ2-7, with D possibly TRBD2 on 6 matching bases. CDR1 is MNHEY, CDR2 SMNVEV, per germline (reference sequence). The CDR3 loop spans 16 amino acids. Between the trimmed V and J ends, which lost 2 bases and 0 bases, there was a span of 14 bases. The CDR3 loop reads CASSLLGSGYSYEQYF. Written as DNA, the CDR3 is TGTGCCAGCAGTTTACTTGGTAGCGGATACTCCTACGAGCAGTACTTC.

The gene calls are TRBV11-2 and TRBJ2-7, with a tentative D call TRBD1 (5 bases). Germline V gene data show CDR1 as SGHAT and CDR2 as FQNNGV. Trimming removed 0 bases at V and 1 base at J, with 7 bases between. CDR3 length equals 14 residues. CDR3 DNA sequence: TGTGCCAGCAGCTTAGATCAGGGATCCTACGAGCAGTACTTC. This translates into CASSLDQGSYEQYF.

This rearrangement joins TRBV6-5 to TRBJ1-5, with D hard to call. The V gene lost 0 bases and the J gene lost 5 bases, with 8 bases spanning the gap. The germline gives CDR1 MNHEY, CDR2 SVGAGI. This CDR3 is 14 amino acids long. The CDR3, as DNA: TGTGCCAGCAGTTACTCGAACCGAGATCAGCCCCAGCATTTT. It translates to CASSYSNRDQPQHF.

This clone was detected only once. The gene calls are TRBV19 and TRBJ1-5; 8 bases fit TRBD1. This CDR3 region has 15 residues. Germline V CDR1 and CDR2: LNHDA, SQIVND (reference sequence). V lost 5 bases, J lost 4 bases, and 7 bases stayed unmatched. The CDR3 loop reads CASSGGTGLNQPQHF. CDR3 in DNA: TGTGCCAGTAGTGGGGGGACAGGACTTAATCAGCCCCAGCATTTT.

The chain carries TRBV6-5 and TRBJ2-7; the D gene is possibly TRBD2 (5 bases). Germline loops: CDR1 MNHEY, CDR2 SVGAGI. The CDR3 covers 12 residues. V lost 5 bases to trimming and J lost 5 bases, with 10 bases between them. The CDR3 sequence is CASSRGRDEQYF. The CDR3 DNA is TGTGCCAGCAGTCGGGGTCGGGACGAGCAGTACTTC.

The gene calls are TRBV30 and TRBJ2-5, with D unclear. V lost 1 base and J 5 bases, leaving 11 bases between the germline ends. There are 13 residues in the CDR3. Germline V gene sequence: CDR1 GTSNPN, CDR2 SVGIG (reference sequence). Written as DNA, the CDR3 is TGTGCCTGGAGTGGGAGCCTCGGGGAGACCCAGTACTTC. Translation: CAWSGSLGETQYF. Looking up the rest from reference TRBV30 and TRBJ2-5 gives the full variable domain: SQTIHQWPATLVQPVGSPLSLECTVEGTSNPNLYWYRQAAGRGLQLLFYSVGIGQISSEVPQNLSASRPQDRQFILSSKKLLLSDSGFYLCAWSGSLGETQYFGPGTRLLVL.

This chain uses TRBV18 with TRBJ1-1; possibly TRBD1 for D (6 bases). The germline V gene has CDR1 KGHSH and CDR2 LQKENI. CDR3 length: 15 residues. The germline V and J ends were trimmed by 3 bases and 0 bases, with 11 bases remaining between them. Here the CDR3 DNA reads TGTGCCAGCTCACCTGTAGAGGGGGTGAACACTGAAGCTTTCTTT. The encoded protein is CASSPVEGVNTEAFF.

This CDR3 is CASSRLPGDTGELFF. Written as DNA, the CDR3 is TGTGCCAGCAGCCGCCTTCCGGGGGACACCGGGGAGCTGTTTTTT. The chain joins TRBV7-3 to TRBJ2-2; D perhaps matches TRBD2 (6 bases). With 5 bases removed from V and 3 bases from J, the gap between germline ends came to 13 bases. The CDR3 runs 15 residues. In germline, CDR1 is SGHTA, CDR2 FQGTGA.

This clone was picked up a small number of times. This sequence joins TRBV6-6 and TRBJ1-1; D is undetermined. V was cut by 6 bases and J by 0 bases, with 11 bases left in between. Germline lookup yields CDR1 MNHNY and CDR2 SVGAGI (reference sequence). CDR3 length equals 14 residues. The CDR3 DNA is TGTGCCAGCAGGACACACGTCATGAACACTGAAGCTTTCTTT. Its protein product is CASRTHVMNTEAFF.

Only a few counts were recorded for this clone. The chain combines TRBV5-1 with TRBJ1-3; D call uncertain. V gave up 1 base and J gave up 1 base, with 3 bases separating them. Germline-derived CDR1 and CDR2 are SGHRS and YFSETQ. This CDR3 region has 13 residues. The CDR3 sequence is CASSLPSGNTIYF. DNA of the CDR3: TGCGCCAGCAGCTTGCCGTCTGGAAACACCATATATTTT. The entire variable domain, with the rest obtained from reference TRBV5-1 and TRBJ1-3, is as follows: KAGVTQTPRYLIKTRGQQVTLSCSPISGHRSVSWYQQTPGQGLQFLFEYFSETQRNKGNFPGRFSGRQFSNSRSEMNVSTLELGDSALYLCASSLPSGNTIYFGEGSWLTVV.

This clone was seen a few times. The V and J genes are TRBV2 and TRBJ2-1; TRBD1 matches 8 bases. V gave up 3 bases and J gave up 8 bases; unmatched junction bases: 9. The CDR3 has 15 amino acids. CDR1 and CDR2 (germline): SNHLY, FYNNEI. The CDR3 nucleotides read TGTGCCAGCAGTGACAGGACAGGGAGGTTACATGAGCAGTTCTTC. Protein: CASSDRTGRLHEQFF.

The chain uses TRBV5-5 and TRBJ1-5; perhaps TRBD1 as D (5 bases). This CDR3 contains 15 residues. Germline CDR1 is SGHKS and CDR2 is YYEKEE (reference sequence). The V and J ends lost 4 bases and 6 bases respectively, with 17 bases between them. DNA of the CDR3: TGTGCCAGCAGCCACGGGAACTTGGGGGGTCAGCCCCAGCATTTT. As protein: CASSHGNLGGQPQHF.

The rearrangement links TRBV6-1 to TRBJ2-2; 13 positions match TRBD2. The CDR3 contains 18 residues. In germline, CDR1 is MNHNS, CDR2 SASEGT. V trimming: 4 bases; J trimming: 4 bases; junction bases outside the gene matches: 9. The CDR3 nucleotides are TGTGCCAGCAGTGTTGGACTAGCGGGAGTAACCGGCACCGGGGAGCTGTTTTTT. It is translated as CASSVGLAGVTGTGELFF.

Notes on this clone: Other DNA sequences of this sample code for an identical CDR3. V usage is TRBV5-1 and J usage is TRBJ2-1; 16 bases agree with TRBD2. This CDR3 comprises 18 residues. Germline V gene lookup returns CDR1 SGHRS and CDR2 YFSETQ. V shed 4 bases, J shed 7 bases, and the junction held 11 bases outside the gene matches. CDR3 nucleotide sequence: TGCGCCAGCAGCACGGGACTAGCGGGAGGGACCCGAGAGAATGAGCAGTTCTTC. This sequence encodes CASSTGLAGGTRENEQFF.

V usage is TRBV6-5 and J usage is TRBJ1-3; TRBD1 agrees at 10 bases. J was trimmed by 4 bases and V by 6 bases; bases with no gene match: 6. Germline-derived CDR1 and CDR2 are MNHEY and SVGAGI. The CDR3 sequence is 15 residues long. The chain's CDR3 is CASSRGQGKGNTIYF. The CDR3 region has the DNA TGTGCCAGCAGCCGGGGACAGGGGAAGGGAAACACCATATATTTT.

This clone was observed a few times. CDR3 DNA sequence: TGTGCCTACGAGGGGGTTGACACGCCTCGCACCCTCCACTTT. Translating it yields CAYEGVDTPRTLHF. This chain connects TRBV30 to TRBJ1-6; maybe TRBD1 (6 bases). CDR1 GTSNPN and CDR2 SVGIG come from the germline V gene (reference sequence). CDR3 length: 14 residues. Trimming shortened V by 7 bases and J by 14 bases, and 24 bases separated the two germline ends.

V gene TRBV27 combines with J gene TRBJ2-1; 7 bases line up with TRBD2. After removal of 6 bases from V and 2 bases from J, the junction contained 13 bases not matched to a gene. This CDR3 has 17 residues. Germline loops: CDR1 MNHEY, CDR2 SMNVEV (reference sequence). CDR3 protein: CASSSRLRLAAYNEQFF. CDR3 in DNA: TGTGCCAGCAGCTCCCGGCTCAGGCTAGCGGCCTACAATGAGCAGTTCTTC.

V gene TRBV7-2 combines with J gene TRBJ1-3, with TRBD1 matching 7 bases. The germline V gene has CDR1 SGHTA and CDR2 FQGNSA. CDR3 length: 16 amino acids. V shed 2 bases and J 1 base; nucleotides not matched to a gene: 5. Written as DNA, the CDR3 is TGTGCCAGCAGCTTAAATAGGGGGCTTTCTGGAAACACCATATATTTT. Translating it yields CASSLNRGLSGNTIYF. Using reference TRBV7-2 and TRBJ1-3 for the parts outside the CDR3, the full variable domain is GAGVSQSPSNKVTEKGKDVELRCDPISGHTALYWYRQSLGQGLEFLIYFQGNSAPDKSGLPSDRFSAERTGGSVSTLTIQRTQQEDSAVYLCASSLNRGLSGNTIYFGEGSWLTVV.